This entry is about one T cell receptor (beta chain). As originally analysed: Nucleated cell counts were estimated from reference gene primer amplification. Method: immunoSEQ multiplex PCR; TCRdb's copy keeps in-frame clones and lacks some. That table gives V, J and clone size, and the DNA gave D and trimming. The table records 100,000 to 150,000 clones, more than 70% of them present only once. This specimen belongs to a study of blood T cell repertoires in COVID-19. Background on the study: The analysed material was cDNA or gDNA that came from T cells, B-cell-depleted T cells, or PBMCs.

The CDR3 has 15 amino acids. Germline-derived CDR1 and CDR2 are SEHNR and FQNEAQ (reference sequence). Trimming cost V 3 bases and J 7 bases; bases outside gene matches: 5. This receptor was obtained from a woman aged 80 or older with COVID-19, enrolled during active disease. The sequencing sample was made of peripheral blood. The chain is built from TRBV7-9 and TRBJ2-1, with 11 bases identical to TRBD2. The CDR3 is CASSFTSGSMNEQFF. The CDR3 bases are TGTGCCAGCAGCTTTACTAGCGGGAGTATGAATGAGCAGTTCTTC.